These T cell receptor beta chains were read from a single sample in a study of T cells in Graves' hyperthyroidism and ophthalmopathy. TCRdb independently ran MiXCR on the multiplex PCR reads; one entry per CDR3 protein. The table has 500,000 to 600,000 distinct CDR3 sequences, about 45% seen once; the top ten hold 15% to 20%. Sequencing used peripheral blood or thyroid tissue (not recorded which). These receptor sequences come from an adult woman with Graves' disease, either hyperthyroidism or ophthalmopathy (not recorded which). CDR3s include the opening cysteine and the closing phenylalanine or tryptophan. Each record gives: clone size, D gene, V gene, J gene, CDR3 DNA, CDR3 protein. D genes are given only for firm matches. Size tells how often a clone was seen (once, few, many) or the class of an expanded clone, and some rows leave it out.

>NA|NA|TRBV25-1|TRBJ1-2
TGTGCCAGCAGTTCGGCGGGACCGCGCTCGCATGGCTACACCTTC
CASSSAGPRSHGYTF
>NA|NA|TRBV6-5|TRBJ1-2
TGTGCCAGCGTTGCTTGGCAGGGGTATGGCTACACCTTC
CASVAWQGYGYTF
>NA|NA|TRBV7-9|TRBJ2-5
TGTGCCAGCAGCCGAAACCAGGGGTTTAAAGAGACCCAGTACTTC
CASSRNQGFKETQYF
>many|NA|TRBV11-2|TRBJ2-7
TGTGCCAGCAGCGCCCGGGAGCAGTACTTC
CASSAREQYF
>few|NA|TRBV9|TRBJ2-5
TGTGCCAGCAGCCCACGGGGGTCCTCCGGGGAGACCCAGTACTTC
CASSPRGSSGETQYF
>NA|NA|TRBV29-1|TRBJ2-7
TGCAGCGTTGAAGTCAGCAGGTACGAGCAGTACTTC
CSVEVSRYEQYF
>many|NA|TRBV10-3|TRBJ2-2
TGTGCCATCAGTGATTGGACTGGGAACGGGGAGCTGTTTTTT
CAISDWTGNGELFF
>many|NA|TRBV5-1|TRBJ1-1
TGCGCCAGCAGCCCACAGCAAAACACTGAAGCTTTCTTT
CASSPQQNTEAFF
>few|NA|TRBV13|TRBJ1-2
TGTGCCAGCAGCCCGGAAAGGAAGAGCTATGGCTACACCTTC
CASSPERKSYGYTF
>many|NA|TRBV2|TRBJ2-2
TGTGCCAGCACGGAGTGGGGAAACACCGGGGAGCTGTTTTTT
CASTEWGNTGELFF
>many|NA|TRBV7-9|TRBJ1-2
TGTGCCAGCAACATACAGGGAAATGGCTACACCTTC
CASNIQGNGYTF
>NA|TRBD2|TRBV10-3|TRBJ2-2
TGTGCCATCAGGGCTCTAGCGGGACGTACCGGGGAGCTGTTTTTT
CAIRALAGRTGELFF
>many|NA|TRBV3-1|TRBJ2-7
TGTGCCAGCAGCCAAGCTTCGTACGAGCAGTACTTC
CASSQASYEQYF
>NA|NA|TRBV7-9|TRBJ2-1
TGTGCCAGCAGCTTGATTATACCCTGGGATGAGCAGTTCTTC
CASSLIIPWDEQFF
>NA|NA|TRBV20-1|TRBJ2-5
TGCAGTGCTAGTTCTTGGGGCTCCCAAGAGACCCAGTACTTC
CSASSWGSQETQYF
>NA|NA|TRBV19|TRBJ1-1
TGTGCCAGTATCGGGCCGGCAGGGCGAACTGAAGCTTTCTTT
CASIGPAGRTEAFF
>many|NA|TRBV10-2|TRBJ2-7
TGCGCCGCCACTCGGTCACCATTATTCAGAGAGCAGTACTTC
CAATRSPLFREQYF
>many|TRBD2|TRBV2|TRBJ2-7
TGTGCCAGGGGACTAGCGGGAGGGCCCTACGAGCAGTACTTC
CARGLAGGPYEQYF
>many|NA|TRBV5-1|TRBJ2-2
TGCGCCAGCAGCCCGGACCCGGCGTCCGGGGAGCTGTTTTTT
CASSPDPASGELFF
>many|NA|TRBV11-2|TRBJ1-3
TGTGCCAGCACCCCTGGTTCTTACAGGGACAACACCATATATTTT
CASTPGSYRDNTIYF
>NA|TRBD2|TRBV11-1|TRBJ2-5
TGTGCCAGCAGCTTAACAGCGGGAAGGGAGACCCAGTACTTC
CASSLTAGRETQYF
>few|NA|TRBV7-9|TRBJ1-6
TGTGCCAGCAGCTTGGACCCCGGGACGGGTAATTCACCCCTCCACTTT
CASSLDPGTGNSPLHF
>many|TRBD1|TRBV7-3|TRBJ1-2
TGTGCCAGCAGCCAGACAGGGGGCTTTGGCTACACCTTC
CASSQTGGFGYTF
>NA|NA|TRBV28|TRBJ2-1
TGTGCCAGCAGCTCCCCGTCGGATGAGCAGTTCTTC
CASSSPSDEQFF
>many|NA|TRBV20-1|TRBJ2-7
TGCAGTGCTAGACCCGTTCTAACACTCTACGAGCAGTACTTC
CSARPVLTLYEQYF
>NA|TRBD1|TRBV15|TRBJ1-5
TGTGCCGCCAGCAGTACAGGGGGGCATCAGCCCCAGCATTTC
CAASSTGGHQPQHF
>NA|NA|TRBV5-1|TRBJ2-7
TGCGCCAGCAGCAGGGGGTCCGGGTACGAGCAGTACTTC
CASSRGSGYEQYF
>many|TRBD2|TRBV6-5|TRBJ2-2
TGTGCCAGCAGGAAAGCGGGAGGGCCCGGGGAGCTGTTTTTT
CASRKAGGPGELFF
>many|NA|TRBV7-8|TRBJ1-3
TGTGCCAGCAGCGTCCCGGGACTTGGAAACACCATATATTTT
CASSVPGLGNTIYF
>once|TRBD1|TRBV10-3|TRBJ2-5
TGTGCCATCAGTGATTCCGGGACAGGGGGGATCGGTGAGGAGACCCAGTACTTC
CAISDSGTGGIGEETQYF
>NA|TRBD1|TRBV7-3|TRBJ1-4
TGTGCCAGCAGCTCCGGCAGGGGGCCACTTTTT
CASSSGRGPLF
>many|TRBD2|TRBV11-2|TRBJ2-7
TGTGCCAGCCTAAGAACTCGGGGGGTGACCTCCTACGAGCAGTACTTC
CASLRTRGVTSYEQYF
>NA|NA|TRBV10-3|TRBJ2-7
TGTGCCATCAGTGAGTTTTTAGGGAGGACCTACGAGCAGTACTTC
CAISEFLGRTYEQYF
>NA|NA|TRBV25-1|TRBJ1-6
TGTGCCAGCAGTCCCTGGGGTTCCCTCCACTTT
CASSPWGSLHF
>NA|NA|TRBV25-1|TRBJ2-1
TGTGCCACGGGGGTTATGAGTGAGCAGTTCTTC
CATGVMSEQFF
>many|TRBD2|TRBV7-9|TRBJ2-5
TGTGCCAGCAGCGGGCGGAGGGCCGGGAGGGAGACCCAGTACTTC
CASSGRRAGRETQYF
>NA|NA|TRBV24-1|TRBJ2-7
TGTGCCGCCAGCAGCGGGGGACAGGGTACCTACGAGCAGTACTTC
CAASSGGQGTYEQYF
>many|NA|TRBV6-6|TRBJ1-5
TGTGCCAGCAGTTACGAGGCGTGGGATCAGCCCCAGCATTTT
CASSYEAWDQPQHF
>NA|NA|TRBV2|TRBJ1-5
TGTGCCAGCAGTGAAAAGGGGCGCCATCAGCCCCAGCATTTT
CASSEKGRHQPQHF
>NA|NA|TRBV29-1|TRBJ1-1
TGCAGCGTCGAACAGGATTTGGCTGAAGCTTTCTTT
CSVEQDLAEAFF
>NA|NA|TRBV7-9|TRBJ2-5
TGTGCCAGCAGCCCTGGGGGTAGAGGGCAGCCCCAGTACTTC
CASSPGGRGQPQYF
>many|TRBD1|TRBV20-1|TRBJ1-2
TGCAGTGCAGCCGGGACAGGGAGGTTTGGCTACACCTTC
CSAAGTGRFGYTF
>NA|NA|TRBV10-3|TRBJ2-5
TGTGCCATCAGCCGCGGGGCTAGCGCGAAAGAGACCCAGTACTTC
CAISRGASAKETQYF
>few|NA|TRBV2|TRBJ1-6
TGTGCCAGCAGTCGGCACTCACCCCTCCACTTT
CASSRHSPLHF
>NA|TRBD1|TRBV5-1|TRBJ2-5
TGCGCCAGCAGCACAGGGACAGCGAAAGAGACCCAGTACTTC
CASSTGTAKETQYF
>NA|TRBD1|TRBV20-1|TRBJ2-5
TGCAGTGCTCCGACAGGGGGTGGAGAGACCCAGTACTTC
CSAPTGGGETQYF
>once|TRBD1|TRBV10-3|TRBJ1-5
TGTGCTATCAGTGAGGACAGGGGAGACAATCAGCCCCAGCATTTT
CAISEDRGDNQPQHF
>NA|NA|TRBV4-1|TRBJ1-3
TGCGCCAGCAGCCAAGATGACAGTAATGGAAACACCATATATTTT
CASSQDDSNGNTIYF
>NA|TRBD1|TRBV7-2|TRBJ1-5
TGTGCCAGCAGCCATACGAGACAGGGTCCTCAGCCCCAGCATTTT
CASSHTRQGPQPQHF
>many|TRBD1|TRBV6-5|TRBJ1-6
TGTGCCAGCAGTGACAGGGGACCTAGTCTTTCACCCCTCCACTTT
CASSDRGPSLSPLHF